This T cell receptor (beta chain) was identified in a study of blood T cell repertoires in COVID-19. Overall study: T cells, B-cell-depleted T cells, or PBMCs provided the cDNA or gDNA that served as material.

Original methodology: Amplification of reference gene primers was used by the study to estimate nucleated cell counts. TCRdb's table, derived via immunoSEQ multiplex PCR, lists solely in-frame clones and lacks some. The V and J calls and clone size are taken from that table; D and trimming were inferred from the DNA. Altogether 150,000 or so clones are present, about 85% being singletons, with the ten largest covering about 4%. The CDR3 spans 16 residues. CDR1 and CDR2 from the germline V gene are MNHEY and SVGEGT. With 0 bases clipped from V and 3 bases from J, the junction kept 5 bases outside the gene matches. Participant-given clinical history determined each cohort assignment.

The sample consisted of PBMCs or T cells enriched from blood (not recorded which). The receptor's source is a woman aged 40 to 50 who had been exposed to COVID-19. The chain uses TRBV6-2 or TRBV6-3 and TRBJ1-5; 7 nucleotides align to TRBD1. CDR3 in DNA: TGTGCCAGCAGTTACTCGTTGGGACAGCTCAATCAGCCCCAGCATTTT. Its translation: CASSYSLGQLNQPQHF.